This T cell receptor (beta chain) was sequenced in a study of shared clonotypes between healthy human individuals. Study overall: The study used three CD4 naive, three CD4 memory, two CD8 naive and one CD8 memory plate per donor.

Positively selected for CCR7, the CD45RO-negative cells used as naive CD8 cells excluded terminally differentiated effector memory CD45RA+ cells. The CDR3 has 16 amino acids. Germline V gene sequence: CDR1 LNHDA, CDR2 SQIVND (reference sequence). V dropped 3 bases and J dropped 5; count of bases not matched to a gene: 10. A note on this clone: Its antigen is not known.

Study outcomes and limitations: The donor pool, a small one, limited the genetic and exposure-history diversity represented.

The authors ran the assay at deep level. Generated by immunoSEQ multiplex PCR, the TCRdb table keeps only in-frame clones and is missing some. Here the sample spans hundreds of thousands of clones, 95% to 96% being singletons. The TCR was taken from a woman aged 30 to 39 in good health. The chain employs TRBV19 and TRBJ2-3; the match to TRBD2 covers 8 bases. The specimen was naive CD8+ T cells sorted from blood. CDR3 DNA: TGTGCCAGTAGTATTGGGAGCGGGAGTGGGAAAGATACGCAGTATTTT. It encodes CASSIGSGSGKDTQYF.